This T cell receptor beta chain was found in a study of T cell repertoires in cytomegalovirus infection. Study context: Indicated by public TCR beta signatures were CMV infection and matching HLA type. Overall study results and limits: Predominance within the ex vivo response was attributable to HLA-C-restricted CMV-specific TCR beta clonotypes. Based on cumulative public TCR beta family frequency, carriers of CMV plus the relevant HLA were identified.

Per germline, CDR1 LNHDA and CDR2 SQIVND (reference sequence). The CDR3 sequence is 15 residues long. Between the trimmed V and J ends, which lost 1 base and 0 bases, there was a span of 9 bases. With regard to this clonotype: Its antigen is as yet unknown.

TCRdb itself ran the reads through MiXCR, one entry per CDR3 protein. The repertoire has about 190,000 distinct CDR3 sequences, 28% of them found once; the top ten carry 31%. This TCR was recovered from a human donor in good health (CMV status not recorded). Some clones in this sample may be carry-over from other donors' samples. This chain links TRBV19 with TRBJ1-2, with D possibly being TRBD1 (5 bases). The specimen sequenced was PBMCs. The CDR3 is CASSIGGPSNYGYTF. DNA of the CDR3: TGTGCCAGTAGTATAGGGGGACCATCTAACTATGGCTACACCTTC.